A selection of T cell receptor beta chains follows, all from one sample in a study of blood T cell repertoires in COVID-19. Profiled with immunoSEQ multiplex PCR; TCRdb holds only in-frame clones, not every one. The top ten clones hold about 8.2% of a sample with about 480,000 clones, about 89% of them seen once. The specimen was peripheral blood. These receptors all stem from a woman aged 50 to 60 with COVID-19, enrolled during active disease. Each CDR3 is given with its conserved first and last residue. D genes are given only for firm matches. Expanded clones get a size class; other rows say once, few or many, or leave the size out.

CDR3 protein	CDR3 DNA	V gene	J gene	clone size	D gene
CASSHFGQGAEAFF	TGTGCCAGCAGCCATTTTGGACAGGGGGCAGAAGCTTTCTTT	TRBV3-1/TRBV3-2	TRBJ1-1	NA	TRBD1
CASSLRDNEQFF	TGTGCCAGCAGTTTGAGGGACAATGAGCAGTTCTTC	TRBV12-3/TRBV12-4	TRBJ2-1	NA	NA
CSATTVRGAEAFF	TGCAGCGCGACTACGGTACGGGGGGCTGAAGCTTTCTTT	TRBV29-1	TRBJ1-1	NA	NA
CAWSSGLAAYEQYF	TGTGCCTGGAGTTCGGGACTAGCGGCCTACGAGCAGTACTTC	TRBV30	TRBJ2-7	few	TRBD2
CASSSNRGRDTGELFF	TGTGCCAGCAGCTCCAACAGGGGACGGGACACCGGGGAGCTGTTTTTT	TRBV7-9	TRBJ2-2	NA	TRBD1
CASSPPGGGNTEAFF	TGTGCCAGCAGTCCCCCCGGGGGGGGGAACACTGAAGCTTTCTTT	TRBV6-5	TRBJ1-1	NA	NA
CATLQGARGANVLTF	TGTGCCACGTTACAGGGGGCGCGCGGGGCCAACGTCCTGACTTTC	TRBV6-5	TRBJ2-6	NA	TRBD1
CASSPEGRGTEAFF	TGTGCCAGCTCCCCAGAGGGGAGGGGAACTGAAGCTTTCTTT	TRBV18	TRBJ1-1	NA	NA
CASGRLPGSEAFF	TGTGCCAGCGGGCGGCTACCGGGGAGTGAAGCTTTCTTT	TRBV2	TRBJ1-1	once	NA
CASSIGQGASFQPQHF	TGTGCCAGTAGTATAGGACAGGGGGCATCTTTCCAGCCCCAGCATTTT	TRBV19	TRBJ1-5	NA	TRBD1
CASSTPEGAGEQYF	TGTGCCAGCAGCACGCCTGAGGGGGCGGGCGAGCAGTACTTC	TRBV7-8	TRBJ2-7	once	TRBD1
CASSLRTDSKIYGYTF	TGCGCCAGCAGCCTGAGGACGGACAGCAAAATCTATGGCTACACCTTC	TRBV5-1	TRBJ1-2	NA	NA
CASSSQGNEQFF	TGTGCCAGCAGCTCTCAGGGCAATGAGCAGTTCTTC	TRBV7-2	TRBJ2-1	NA	NA
CASRMGTARETQYF	TGTGCCAGCAGGATGGGGACAGCGAGGGAGACCCAGTACTTC	TRBV6-5	TRBJ2-5	NA	TRBD1
CASSPLEGRDSPLHF	TGTGCCAGCAGCCCCCTTGAAGGGCGGGATTCACCCCTCCACTTT	TRBV7-9	TRBJ1-6	NA	NA
CASRGETGPYGYTF	TGTGCCAGTAGGGGGGAGACAGGGCCCTATGGCTACACCTTC	TRBV19	TRBJ1-2	NA	TRBD1
CASSDQGVPTNEKLFF	TGTGCCAGCAGTGATCAGGGGGTTCCAACTAATGAAAAACTGTTTTTT	TRBV6-1	TRBJ1-4	NA	TRBD1
CASSPQLGDTDTQYF	TGTGCCAGCAGCCCTCAACTCGGGGACACAGATACGCAGTATTTT	TRBV7-3	TRBJ2-3	NA	NA
CASSSRTGFGTEAFF	TGTGCCAGCAGCTCCCGGACAGGGTTTGGCACTGAAGCTTTCTTT	TRBV5-4	TRBJ1-1	NA	TRBD1
CAGRGDNYSPLHF	TGCGCCGGCCGGGGGGATAACTATTCACCCCTCCACTTT	TRBV10-2	TRBJ1-6	NA	NA
CASSAGRSTEAFF	TGCGCCAGCAGCGCAGGTCGGTCGACTGAAGCTTTCTTT	TRBV10-1	TRBJ1-1	NA	NA
CASTRGQEKLFF	TGTGCCAGCACCAGGGGGCAGGAAAAACTGTTTTTT	TRBV6-5	TRBJ1-4	once	TRBD1
CASLRRLSGTDTQYF	TGTGCCAGCCTGAGGCGACTCTCGGGAACAGATACGCAGTATTTT	TRBV7-2	TRBJ2-3	NA	NA
CASIWDRGRNEQFF	TGTGCCAGCATTTGGGACAGGGGGCGGAATGAGCAGTTCTTC	TRBV28	TRBJ2-1	NA	TRBD1
CATSDRGTGQGNEQFF	TGTGCCACCAGTGACCGCGGGACAGGGCAGGGGAATGAGCAGTTCTTC	TRBV24-1	TRBJ2-1	NA	TRBD1
CASLLGGRETQYF	TGTGCCAGCCTCCTCGGGGGGAGAGAGACCCAGTACTTC	TRBV6-5	TRBJ2-5	NA	TRBD2
CASTRDPRTEAFF	TGTGCCTCTACGAGAGACCCGAGGACTGAAGCTTTCTTT	TRBV30	TRBJ1-1	NA	NA
CASRLIQDYGYTF	TGTGCCAGTAGGCTAATACAGGACTATGGCTACACCTTC	TRBV19	TRBJ1-2	NA	NA
CASSSRDNSGNTIYF	TGTGCCAGCAGCTCTCGGGACAACTCTGGAAACACCATATATTTT	TRBV3-1/TRBV3-2	TRBJ1-3	NA	NA
CASSPRGLPTYNEQFF	TGTGCCAGCAGCCCTCGTGGACTACCCACCTACAATGAGCAGTTCTTC	TRBV7-2	TRBJ2-1	NA	NA
CASSRQGPLSGNTIYF	TGTGCCAGCAGCCGGCAGGGCCCACTCTCTGGAAACACCATATATTTT	TRBV3-1/TRBV3-2	TRBJ1-3	NA	NA
CASSLTRGSHEQYF	TGTGCCAGCAGCCTGACCAGGGGCAGCCACGAGCAGTACTTC	TRBV3-1/TRBV3-2	TRBJ2-7	NA	NA
CASSSSGVQPQHF	TGTGCCAGTAGTTCCAGCGGGGTTCAGCCCCAGCATTTT	TRBV19	TRBJ1-5	NA	NA
CASTQGGYGYTF	TGTGCCTCTACACAAGGGGGCTATGGCTACACCTTC	TRBV30	TRBJ1-2	NA	NA
CASSPPSSGPYEQYF	TGTGCCAGCTCACCACCTTCCAGCGGCCCCTACGAGCAGTACTTC	TRBV18	TRBJ2-7	once	NA
CASSAPGGAEAFF	TGTGCCAGCAGTGCCCCGGGAGGAGCTGAAGCTTTCTTT	TRBV27	TRBJ1-1	NA	NA
CASSPDRPGTMNTEAFF	TGTGCCAGCAGTCCGGACAGGCCCGGTACCATGAACACTGAAGCTTTCTTT	TRBV6-6	TRBJ1-1	NA	TRBD1
CAFSRGTSGGETQYF	TGTGCCTTCTCACGAGGGACTAGCGGGGGAGAGACCCAGTACTTC	TRBV30	TRBJ2-5	NA	TRBD2
CATSIGTSYNSPLHF	TGTGCCACCAGCATAGGGACTTCCTATAATTCACCCCTCCACTTT	TRBV15	TRBJ1-6	NA	NA
CATSVQGVDGYTF	TGTGCCACCAGTGTTCAGGGGGTAGATGGCTACACCTTC	TRBV24-1	TRBJ1-2	NA	TRBD1
CASSDTGPPGNTIYF	TGTGCCAGCAGTGATACAGGACCCCCTGGAAACACCATATATTTT	TRBV2	TRBJ1-3	NA	NA
CASSPTGWEQYF	TGTGCCAGCAGTCCCACAGGGTGGGAGCAGTACTTC	TRBV27	TRBJ2-7	once	NA
CASSSGLFTGELFF	TGTGCCAGCAGCTCGGGACTGTTCACCGGGGAGCTGTTTTTT	TRBV5-6	TRBJ2-2	NA	NA
CASSQTGGANEKLFF	TGTGCCAGCAGTCAGACAGGGGGAGCTAATGAAAAACTGTTTTTT	TRBV7-3	TRBJ1-4	once	TRBD1
CASSVAGTGNLVEAFF	TGTGCCAGCAGCGTCGCCGGGACAGGAAATTTGGTTGAAGCTTTCTTT	TRBV9	TRBJ1-1	NA	TRBD1
CASRRGGSDYGYTF	TGTGCCAGCAGGAGAGGGGGATCCGACTATGGCTACACCTTC	TRBV6-5	TRBJ1-2	NA	NA
CASSQEAGASGGANTDTQYF	TGCGCCAGCAGCCAAGAAGCGGGGGCTAGCGGGGGGGCCAACACAGATACGCAGTATTTT	TRBV4-1	TRBJ2-3	NA	TRBD2
CASSFHTTGLSGNTEAFF	TGTGCCAGCAGTTTTCATACTACAGGGCTTTCGGGGAACACTGAAGCTTTCTTT	TRBV28	TRBJ1-1	once	NA
CASSLGQGRGYTF	TGTGCCAGCAGTTTAGGACAGGGAAGGGGCTACACCTTC	TRBV12-3/TRBV12-4	TRBJ1-2	once	TRBD1
CASSLVSRTAGYTF	TGCGCCAGCAGCTTGGTGTCTAGGACAGCTGGCTACACCTTC	TRBV5-1	TRBJ1-2	NA	NA
CASSLTPANYGYTF	TGTGCCAGTAGCCTGACACCCGCTAACTATGGCTACACCTTC	TRBV19	TRBJ1-2	NA	NA
CASSTGQGNYGYTF	TGTGCCAGTAGTACCGGACAGGGCAACTATGGCTACACCTTC	TRBV19	TRBJ1-2	NA	TRBD1
CASSVELAGNNEQFF	TGTGCCAGCAGCGTAGAGCTAGCGGGGAACAATGAGCAGTTCTTC	TRBV9	TRBJ2-1	NA	TRBD2
CASSPGQPETQYF	TGTGCCAGCAGCCCCGGACAGCCAGAGACCCAGTACTTC	TRBV28	TRBJ2-5	NA	NA
CASSLGTGSFLDTQYF	TGCGCCAGCAGCTTAGGGACAGGGTCTTTCCTAGATACGCAGTATTTT	TRBV5-1	TRBJ2-3	NA	TRBD1